This TCR beta chain derives from a study of long-term antiretroviral therapy in people with HIV. The V gene end was trimmed by 5 bases and the J gene end by 1 base; junction bases not matched to a gene: 5. The CDR3 has 14 amino acids. Germline-derived CDR1 and CDR2 are SGHNT and YYREEE (reference sequence). Treatment of all HIV participants took place in the United States. The content of samples before DNA extraction was roughly 1-10 million cryopreserved PBMC. Researchers ran immunoSEQ v3.0 at survey level. This table comes from immunoSEQ multiplex PCR, and its TCRdb copy is limited to in-frame clones, with some not included. The data hold some 17,000 clones, with roughly four fifths observed a single time.

Sample: unsorted PBMCs, taken 0.3 years before starting antiretroviral therapy. The origin of this receptor is a man aged 45-65 years with HIV. The chain recombines TRBV5-4 with TRBJ1-1; TRBD1 agrees at 7 bases. The CDR3 bases are TGTGCCAGCAGTTGGACAGGCCGGAACACTGAAGCTTTCTTT. Translation: CASSWTGRNTEAFF.